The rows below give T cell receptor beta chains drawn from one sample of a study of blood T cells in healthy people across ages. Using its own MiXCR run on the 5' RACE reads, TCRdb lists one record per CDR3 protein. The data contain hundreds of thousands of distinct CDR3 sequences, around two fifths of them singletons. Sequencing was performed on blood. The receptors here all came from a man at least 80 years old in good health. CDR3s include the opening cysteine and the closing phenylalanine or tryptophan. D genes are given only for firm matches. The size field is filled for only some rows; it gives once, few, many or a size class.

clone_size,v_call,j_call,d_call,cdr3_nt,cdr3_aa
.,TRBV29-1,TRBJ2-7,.,TGCAGCGTTGAGCCCCCGGGACACCCCTACGAGCAGTACTTC,CSVEPPGHPYEQYF
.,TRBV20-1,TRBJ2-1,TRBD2,TGCAGTGCCCCACTAGCGGGCCGCAATGAGCAGTTCTTC,CSAPLAGRNEQFF
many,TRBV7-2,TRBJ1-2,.,TGTGCCAGCAGCTTAGAAGCTAACTATGGCTACACCTTC,CASSLEANYGYTF
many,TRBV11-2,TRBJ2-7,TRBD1,TGTGCCAGCAGCCCCGACAGGGCCCCCTACGAGCAGTACTTC,CASSPDRAPYEQYF
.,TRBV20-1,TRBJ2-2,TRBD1,TGCAGTGGCACCCGACCGGGACAGGGTTACACCGGGGAGCTGTTTTTT,CSGTRPGQGYTGELFF
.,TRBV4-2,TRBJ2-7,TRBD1,TGTGCCAGCAGCCAAGACCCAGGGACAGGGCCCTACGAGCAGTACTTC,CASSQDPGTGPYEQYF
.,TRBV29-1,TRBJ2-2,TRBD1,TGCAGCGTTGCTCGGGACAGGGGGAACACCGGGGAGCTGTTTTTT,CSVARDRGNTGELFF
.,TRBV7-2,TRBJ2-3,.,TGTGCCAGCAGCTATGACAGAGCCCTCACAGATACGCAGTATTTT,CASSYDRALTDTQYF
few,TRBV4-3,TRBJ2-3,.,TGCGCCAGCAGCCAATACAGACAGGCCACAGATACGCAGTATTTT,CASSQYRQATDTQYF
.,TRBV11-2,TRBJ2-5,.,TGTGCCAGCAGCTTAGGCAGCCTGGACGGGGAGACCCAGTACTTC,CASSLGSLDGETQYF
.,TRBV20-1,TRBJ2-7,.,TGCAGTGCTAGAGGGACACCAACCTACGAGCAGTACTTC,CSARGTPTYEQYF
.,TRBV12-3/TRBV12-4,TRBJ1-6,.,TGTGCCAGCAGTTTAGGGCAGGATAATTCACCCCTCCACTTT,CASSLGQDNSPLHF
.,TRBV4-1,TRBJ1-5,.,TGCGCCAGCAGCCAAGATGGGCAAAATCAGCCCCAGCATTTT,CASSQDGQNQPQHF
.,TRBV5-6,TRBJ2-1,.,TGTGCCAGCAGCTCGACTCCTACTACAGGGGGATGGACTAGGGGTGAGCAGTTCTTC,CASSSTPTTGGWTRGEQFF
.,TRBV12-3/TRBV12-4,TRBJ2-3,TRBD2,TGTGCCAGCAGTTTAAGAATGACTAGCAGGGTGCTCACAGATACGCAGTATTTT,CASSLRMTSRVLTDTQYF
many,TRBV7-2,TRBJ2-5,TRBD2,TGTGCCAGCAGCAGAAGCGGGAGAGGAGAGACCCAGTACTTC,CASSRSGRGETQYF
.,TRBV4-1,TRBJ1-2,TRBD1,TGCGCCAGCAGCCAAGGGAACGGACCGGGACAGGGCTATGGCTACACCTTC,CASSQGNGPGQGYGYTF
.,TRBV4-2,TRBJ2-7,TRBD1,TGTGCCAGCAGCCAAGTACTAACCGGGACAGGGAAGAACGAGCAGTACTTC,CASSQVLTGTGKNEQYF
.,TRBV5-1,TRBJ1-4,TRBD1,TGCGCCAGCAGCTTGGAGACAGGGGCAGGTGAAAAACTGTTTTTT,CASSLETGAGEKLFF
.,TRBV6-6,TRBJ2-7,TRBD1,TGTGCCAGCAGTGACAGGACAGGGTCCGAGCAGTACTTC,CASSDRTGSEQYF
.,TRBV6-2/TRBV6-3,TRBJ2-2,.,TGTGCCAGCAGTTACTCGAGGGGAGGCGGCGGGGAGCTGTTTTTT,CASSYSRGGGGELFF
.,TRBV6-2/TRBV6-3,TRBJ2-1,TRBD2,TGTGCCAGCAGGGGCGTAGCGGGACCGGGCGATGAGCAGTTCTTC,CASRGVAGPGDEQFF
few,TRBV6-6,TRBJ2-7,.,TGTGCCAGCAGCAACACCGGGCCTTTCAGGGGTGAGCAGTACTTC,CASSNTGPFRGEQYF
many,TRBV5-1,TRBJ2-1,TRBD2,TGCGCCAGCAGCTTGGTAGGCGGGGGGTTTGATGAGCAGTTCTTC,CASSLVGGGFDEQFF
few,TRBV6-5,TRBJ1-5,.,TGTGCCAGCAGTTACTCGCCGATGAATCAGCCCCAGCATTTT,CASSYSPMNQPQHF
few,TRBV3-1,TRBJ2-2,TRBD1,TGTGCCAGCAGCTCCCGACAGGGTTCAAACACCGGGGAGCTGTTTTTT,CASSSRQGSNTGELFF
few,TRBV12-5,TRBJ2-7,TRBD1,TGTGCTAGTGGTCGAGGACAGGGCCTCGACGAGCAGTACTTC,CASGRGQGLDEQYF
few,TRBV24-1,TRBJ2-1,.,TGTGCCACCAGTGAGGGCGATGAGCAGTTCTTC,CATSEGDEQFF
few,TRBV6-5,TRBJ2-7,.,TGTGCCAGCAGTTACTCACAAGGACCCTCTCGCGCGCAGTACTTC,CASSYSQGPSRAQYF
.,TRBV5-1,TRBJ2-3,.,TGCGCCAGCACGGAGGGCAGGGGGGGAGATACGCAGTATTTT,CASTEGRGGDTQYF
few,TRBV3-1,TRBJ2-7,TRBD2,TGTGCCAGCAGCCAAGAGTGGCTAGCGGGGAACTACGAGCAGTACTTC,CASSQEWLAGNYEQYF
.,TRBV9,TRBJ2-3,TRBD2,TGTGCCAGCAGCGCCGGAGAAGCGGGGTATGGCACAGATACGCAGTATTTT,CASSAGEAGYGTDTQYF
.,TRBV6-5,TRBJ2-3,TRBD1,TGTGCCAGCAGGCTGACAGGGAAAGATACGCAGTATTTT,CASRLTGKDTQYF
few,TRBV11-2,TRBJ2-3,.,TGTGCCAGCAGCCCCTTAGGGCAGGTCACAGATACGCAGTATTTT,CASSPLGQVTDTQYF
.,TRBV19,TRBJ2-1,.,TGTGCCAGTAGTATCCCGGGGGCGACTTCTGGCGATGAGCAGTTCTTC,CASSIPGATSGDEQFF
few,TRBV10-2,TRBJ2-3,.,TGCGCCAGCAGTGAGTCCGGAGTTGGGTCGGATACGCAGTATTTT,CASSESGVGSDTQYF
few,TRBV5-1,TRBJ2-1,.,TGCGCCAGCAGCTCCACAGGTACGCCTCCCTACAATGAGCAGTTCTTC,CASSSTGTPPYNEQFF
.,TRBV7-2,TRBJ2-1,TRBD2,TGTGCCAGCAGCTTAGCGGGAGGGGCCCGCGATGAGCAGTTCTTC,CASSLAGGARDEQFF
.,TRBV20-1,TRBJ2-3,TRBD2,TGCAGTATCCTAGCGGGGGATAGCACAGATACGCAGTATTTT,CSILAGDSTDTQYF
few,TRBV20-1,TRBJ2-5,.,TGCAGTGCTGACAGGACCGCGTACCAAGAGACCCAGTACTTC,CSADRTAYQETQYF
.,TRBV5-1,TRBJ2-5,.,TGCGCCAGCAGCTACTCCCCCGGGGTCCAAGAGACCCAGTACTTC,CASSYSPGVQETQYF
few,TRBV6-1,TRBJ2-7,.,TGTGCCAGCAGTGAAGTACCCCAGGGTGCGGACGAGCAGTACTTC,CASSEVPQGADEQYF
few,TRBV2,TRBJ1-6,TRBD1,TGTGCCAGCAGTGAATATGAGACAGGGTTATCACCCCTCCACTTT,CASSEYETGLSPLHF
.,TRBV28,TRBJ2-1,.,TGTGCCAGCAGTTCCCCCAAGGGGATTTCCAATGAGCAGTTCTTC,CASSSPKGISNEQFF
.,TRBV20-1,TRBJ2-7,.,TGCAGTGCTAGGGATGAATACGAGCAGTACTTC,CSARDEYEQYF
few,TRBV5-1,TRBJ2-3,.,TGCGCCAGCAGCTTGAGCAGGGGGGGAGATACGCAGTATTTT,CASSLSRGGDTQYF
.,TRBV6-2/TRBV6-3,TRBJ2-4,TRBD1,TGTGCCAGCAGTGACTCAGGGGGTATGGAGCAGTACTTC,CASSDSGGMEQYF
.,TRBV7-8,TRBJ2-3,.,TGTGCCAGCAGCAACCCGGTAGGTGGAGGAAGCACAGATACGCAGTATTTT,CASSNPVGGGSTDTQYF
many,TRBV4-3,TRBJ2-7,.,TGCGCCAGCAGCCAACGGGCAGGAGCCTCCTACGAGCAGTACTTC,CASSQRAGASYEQYF
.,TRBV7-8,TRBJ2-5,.,TGTGCCAGCAGCTTAGGGCGGGACTTGGTCCAAGAGACCCAGTACTTC,CASSLGRDLVQETQYF
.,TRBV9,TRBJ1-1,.,TGTGCCAGCAGCGTAGGGGCAGCCAGTAACACTGAAGCTTTCTTT,CASSVGAASNTEAFF
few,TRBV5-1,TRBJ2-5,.,TGCGCCAGCAGCTTGGATGGGAATGAGCAGTACTTC,CASSLDGNEQYF
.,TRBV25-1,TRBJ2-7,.,TGTGCCAGCAGTGGCTCTAGCAATCTCGAGCAGTACTTC,CASSGSSNLEQYF